This TCR beta chain appears in the sequencing data of a study of response to subunit inactivated influenza vaccine. Findings and caveats of the study: Every seasonal influenza vaccination brings in few new T cells, the authors suggested.

Trimming cost V 6 bases and J 2 bases, with 17 bases left between them. Germline V CDR1 and CDR2: DFQATT, SNEGSKA (reference sequence). The CDR3 contains 14 residues. TCRdb passed the RT-PCR reads through MiXCR, listing each CDR3 protein once. The sample has around 170,000 distinct CDR3 sequences, about 11% seen once; the top ten hold roughly a third. A remark on this clonotype: No antigen is known for it.

J is TRBJ2-7 and V is TRBV20-1; D is perhaps TRBD2 (5 bases). This clonotype originated in a man in his fifties or sixties who received an inactivated influenza vaccine. This sample comprised CD8+ T cells sorted from PBMCs, obtained around 25 months after vaccination. CDR3 sequence (DNA): TGCAGTGCCGAGTCGGGGTTTAGCCCCTACGAGCAGTACTTC. The encoded protein is CSAESGFSPYEQYF.